The clone carrying this TCR beta chain occurred once. Its antigen remains unidentified. The data were obtained in a study of T cell responses to AZD1222 COVID-19 vaccine. Study conclusions and caveats: Sampled repertoires all dated from after the peak T cell response.

TCRdb's copy holds only in-frame clones and misses some; the assay was immunoSEQ multiplex PCR. The table lists over 80,000 clones, 80% to 95% of them singletons. Second-dose intervals near 4 or 12 weeks were combined. The CDR3 has 12 residues. V was trimmed by 2 bases and J by 8 bases, leaving 12 bases between them. Germline values: CDR1 GTSNPN, CDR2 SVGIG (reference sequence). Here the sequenced sample was peripheral blood, taken 28 days after the second AZD1222 dose. This TCR came from an adult who received the AZD1222 COVID-19 vaccine. This chain connects TRBV30 to TRBJ1-2; D might be TRBD1 (6 bases). Here the CDR3 reads CAWSRGSRGYTF. In DNA form, the CDR3 reads TGTGCCTGGAGTAGGGGGTCGAGGGGCTACACCTTC.